This T cell receptor (beta chain) was sequenced in a study of shared clonotypes between healthy human individuals. The CDR3 is made up of 13 amino acids. The germline gives CDR1 MDHEN, CDR2 SYDVKM. The repertoire was sequenced with immunoSEQ multiplex PCR; TCRdb's copy has only in-frame clones and lacks some. The sample has roughly 2,500,000 clones, over 85% seen once. About this clone: One end of the junction is discordant with germline, which a read error may explain.

This clonotype originated in a man between 18 and 29 years old in good health. Some clones in this sample may be carry-over from other donors' samples. Specimen: naive CD4+ T cells from PBMCs. The sample's subset: CD45RA+ positively selected. The chain combines TRBV28 with TRBJ1-1; TRBD1 aligns across 8 bases. In DNA form, the CDR3 reads TGTACCAGCGCGGGACAGGCGCGGTCTGGAGCTTTCTTT. Amino acid sequence: CTSAGQARSGAFF.